This TCR beta chain was profiled in a study of human T cells and chemical hapten exposure. The time point: patch test 1, 2 weeks after DPC sensitization. Indicated treatment: therapeutic diphenylcyclopropenone sensitization with weekly scalp DPC. This clonotype has more than one count but fewer than ten. Germline V gives CDR1 DFQATT, CDR2 SNEGSKA (reference sequence). V shed 6 bases and J 2 bases; nucleotides not matched to a gene: 6. CDR3 length equals 13 residues. As the library was built, unique molecular identifiers were attached to individual cDNA molecules. MiXCR, run by TCRdb on the RACE reads, gives a single entry per CDR3 protein. The table has approximately 82,000 distinct CDR3 sequences, over 9.5% seen once.

The clonotype comes from a woman aged 55-69 years with alopecia areata. Some clones in this sample may be carry-over from other donors' samples. This chain connects TRBV20-1 to TRBJ1-2; 7 bases align to TRBD1. The sample was whole blood, taken in connection with sensitization to the hapten diphenylcyclopropenone (DPC). Written as DNA, the CDR3 is TGCAGTGCCAATAAGGACAGGAACTATGGCTACACCTTC. Translation: CSANKDRNYGYTF.